The rows below give T cell receptor beta chains drawn from one sample of a study of T cells of healthy individuals. TCRdb passed the 5' RACE reads through MiXCR, listing each CDR3 protein once. The sample includes just over 40,000 distinct CDR3 sequences, approximately 5% of them seen just once. The source of these receptors is a human donor in good health. CDR3s include the opening cysteine and the closing phenylalanine or tryptophan. Fields, in order: CDR3 protein, J gene, V gene.

CDR3 protein: CASSSPGGGYNEQFF; J gene: TRBJ2-1; V gene: TRBV2
CDR3 protein: CASSLGWTANTEAFF; J gene: TRBJ1-1; V gene: TRBV5-1
CDR3 protein: CSARVREGGSAFF; J gene: TRBJ1-1; V gene: TRBV20-1
CDR3 protein: CATFGQGGGEQYF; J gene: TRBJ2-7; V gene: TRBV6-1
CDR3 protein: CSAVVGTSGPEQYF; J gene: TRBJ2-7; V gene: TRBV20-1
CDR3 protein: CASKGQNQPQHF; J gene: TRBJ1-5; V gene: TRBV25-1
CDR3 protein: CSVDPMGGPEAFF; J gene: TRBJ1-1; V gene: TRBV29-1
CDR3 protein: CASSQDWDRGYNEQFF; J gene: TRBJ2-1; V gene: TRBV4-2
CDR3 protein: CASSSTGNLNTEAFF; J gene: TRBJ1-1; V gene: TRBV5-1
CDR3 protein: CASSYQYQPQHF; J gene: TRBJ1-5; V gene: TRBV6-2/TRBV6-3
CDR3 protein: CASSHGGGPPEQYF; J gene: TRBJ2-7; V gene: TRBV3-1
CDR3 protein: CSVEDGRDTQYF; J gene: TRBJ2-3; V gene: TRBV29-1
CDR3 protein: CSAEMVWDNTDTQYF; J gene: TRBJ2-3; V gene: TRBV29-1
CDR3 protein: CASSIDLTRDSNQPQHF; J gene: TRBJ1-5; V gene: TRBV19
CDR3 protein: CSARAPSTDTQYF; J gene: TRBJ2-3; V gene: TRBV20-1
CDR3 protein: CASSLQNTEAFF; J gene: TRBJ1-1; V gene: TRBV7-2
CDR3 protein: CASSLAPRTDEQYF; J gene: TRBJ2-7; V gene: TRBV12-3/TRBV12-4
CDR3 protein: CSAVRQAKNIQYF; J gene: TRBJ2-4; V gene: TRBV20-1
CDR3 protein: CASSLRDPSRREETQYF; J gene: TRBJ2-5; V gene: TRBV7-2
CDR3 protein: CASSPSQGARETQYF; J gene: TRBJ2-5; V gene: TRBV18
CDR3 protein: CASSLGLGERDSPLHF; J gene: TRBJ1-6; V gene: TRBV7-9
CDR3 protein: CASSVREAPYEQYF; J gene: TRBJ2-7; V gene: TRBV25-1
CDR3 protein: CASSLRLFSGRAVDTQYF; J gene: TRBJ2-3; V gene: TRBV11-2
CDR3 protein: CASIGSRGYNEQFF; J gene: TRBJ2-1; V gene: TRBV12-3/TRBV12-4
CDR3 protein: CASSQGALYYNEQFF; J gene: TRBJ2-1; V gene: TRBV3-1
CDR3 protein: CASSLISYEQYF; J gene: TRBJ2-7; V gene: TRBV7-2
CDR3 protein: CASSSWDRIQETQYF; J gene: TRBJ2-5; V gene: TRBV13
CDR3 protein: CASSIQGFSGNTIYF; J gene: TRBJ1-3; V gene: TRBV7-6
CDR3 protein: CASSLAVGQNQETQYF; J gene: TRBJ2-5; V gene: TRBV5-1
CDR3 protein: CASSLEADFHYGYTF; J gene: TRBJ1-2; V gene: TRBV5-1
CDR3 protein: CASSYLDRRDSYEQYF; J gene: TRBJ2-7; V gene: TRBV5-1
CDR3 protein: CASSRSGQAYGYTF; J gene: TRBJ1-2; V gene: TRBV6-6
CDR3 protein: CASSMWGINQPQHF; J gene: TRBJ1-5; V gene: TRBV19
CDR3 protein: CASSERAGANVLTF; J gene: TRBJ2-6; V gene: TRBV6-4
CDR3 protein: CASSPPGHDNTEAFF; J gene: TRBJ1-1; V gene: TRBV18
CDR3 protein: CASLPGGVVDNEQFF; J gene: TRBJ2-1; V gene: TRBV2
CDR3 protein: CASSLSGGTDTQYF; J gene: TRBJ2-3; V gene: TRBV7-2
CDR3 protein: CASSFSPYNEQFF; J gene: TRBJ2-1; V gene: TRBV12-3/TRBV12-4
CDR3 protein: CASGLVLSGRTNTGELFF; J gene: TRBJ2-2; V gene: TRBV12-5
CDR3 protein: CASSPRRQPQHF; J gene: TRBJ1-5; V gene: TRBV12-3/TRBV12-4
CDR3 protein: CASSFAGHLNTGELFF; J gene: TRBJ2-2; V gene: TRBV28
CDR3 protein: CSVEAETEAFF; J gene: TRBJ1-1; V gene: TRBV29-1
CDR3 protein: CASSQDWNQAYEQYF; J gene: TRBJ2-7; V gene: TRBV3-1
CDR3 protein: CSARWSADNEQFF; J gene: TRBJ2-1; V gene: TRBV20-1
CDR3 protein: CASSLAGKSYEQYF; J gene: TRBJ2-7; V gene: TRBV7-8
CDR3 protein: CASSSSLAGWLGANVLTF; J gene: TRBJ2-6; V gene: TRBV14
CDR3 protein: CASSLDPAGGTDTQYF; J gene: TRBJ2-3; V gene: TRBV11-3
CDR3 protein: CASSTDRWGSGNTIYF; J gene: TRBJ1-3; V gene: TRBV14
CDR3 protein: CASSPAGGAEGSQHF; J gene: TRBJ1-5; V gene: TRBV12-3/TRBV12-4
CDR3 protein: CASSPGPGNTIYF; J gene: TRBJ1-3; V gene: TRBV6-1
CDR3 protein: CASSYGRGGYEQYF; J gene: TRBJ2-7; V gene: TRBV6-5
CDR3 protein: CASGTGNTIYF; J gene: TRBJ1-3; V gene: TRBV27
CDR3 protein: CASSHRQGNFDEQYF; J gene: TRBJ2-7; V gene: TRBV4-1
CDR3 protein: CSARGAGVPQYF; J gene: TRBJ2-5; V gene: TRBV20-1
CDR3 protein: CASSPLDRVSATEAFF; J gene: TRBJ1-1; V gene: TRBV5-6
CDR3 protein: CASSPHSGAYEQYF; J gene: TRBJ2-7; V gene: TRBV5-8